Listed here are 25 T cell receptor beta chains from one sample, sequenced in a study of blood T cells in healthy people across ages. A second PCR of roughly 7 to 11 cycles used a sample-barcoded 5' primer and a J-beta primer mix. TCRdb independently ran MiXCR on the 5' RACE reads; one entry per CDR3 protein. The sample has approximately 940,000 distinct CDR3 sequences; around 48% are singletons. The sample taken for sequencing was blood. The receptors shown here come from a man aged 25 to 45 in good health.

The CDR3: CSAPRGGQTSTDTQYF. Here the CDR3 DNA reads TGCAGTGCTCCACGCGGGGGGCAAACTAGCACAGATACGCAGTATTTT. The chain couples TRBV20-1 to TRBJ2-3; 8 nucleotides line up with TRBD2. This CDR3 is built from 16 residues. Germline assignment: CDR1 DFQATT and CDR2 SNEGSKA (reference sequence). The V gene end was trimmed by 5 bases and the J gene end by 0 bases; junction bases not matched to a gene: 10.

This clonotype was seen only a few times. The gene calls are TRBV6-2 or TRBV6-3 and TRBJ2-5, with a possible D match to TRBD1 (6 bases). The better agreement between TRBJ2-7 and the DNA end casts doubt on the J call. CDR3 length equals 15 residues. Germline loops: CDR1 MNHEY, CDR2 SVGEGT. As DNA, the CDR3 is TGTGCCAGCAGTTACCCCTACGGGACACCTGACGAGCAGTACTTC. This codes for CASSYPYGTPDEQYF.

This sequence joins TRBV6-1 and TRBJ2-3, with D perhaps TRBD1 (5 bases). The CDR3 runs to 16 residues. With 2 bases removed from V and 4 bases from J, the gap between germline ends came to 16 bases. CDR1 MNHNS and CDR2 SASEGT come from the germline V gene. CDR3 sequence reads: CASSEIVGQGADTQYF. CDR3 DNA sequence: TGTGCCAGCAGTGAAATAGTGGGTCAGGGCGCAGATACGCAGTATTTT.

As regards this clonotype: The junction shows a germline mismatch at one end, possibly a read error. The chain combines TRBV2 with TRBJ1-2, with D uncertain. CDR3 length equals 14 residues. Germline-derived CDR1 and CDR2 are SNHLY and FYNNEI. The CDR3 coding sequence is TGTGCTAGCAGCACCGTCGGCGGGAGCTTTGGCTACACCTTC. Amino acids: CASSTVGGSFGYTF.

Turning to this clonotype: Possible read error: a much larger clone is one base away. V is TRBV7-2 and J is TRBJ2-1; the match to TRBD1 covers 8 bases. Germline V gene data show CDR1 as SGHTA and CDR2 as FQGNSA. CDR3 size: 17 residues. V dropped 2 bases and J dropped 10; count of bases not matched to a gene: 16. CDR3 region: CASSLRTLDRVTYEQFF. The CDR3 DNA sequence: TGTGCCAGCAGCTTACGTACTCTGGACAGGGTAACCTACGAGCAGTTCTTC. The full variable domain, rest sourced from reference TRBV7-2 and TRBJ2-1, is GAGVSQSPSNKVTEKGKDVELRCDPISGHTALYWYRQSLGQGLEFLIYFQGNSAPDKSGLPSDRFSAERTGGSVSTLTIQRTQQEDSAVYLCASSLRTLDRVTYEQFFGPGTRLTVL.

V is TRBV6-1 and J is TRBJ1-6, with D unresolved. CDR3 length: 15 amino acids. Trimming removed 0 bases at V and 2 bases at J, with 5 bases between. From germline, CDR1 is MNHNS and CDR2 SASEGT. For the CDR3, the DNA is TGTGCCAGCAGTGAAGCGGCCCCCTATAATTCACCCCTCCACTTT. It yields the protein CASSEAAPYNSPLHF.

CDR3 sequence reads: CASSADRSSGANVLTF. CDR3 nucleotide sequence: TGTGCCAGCAGCGCCGATCGAAGCTCTGGGGCCAACGTCCTGACTTTC. The genes are TRBV9 and TRBJ2-6; no clear D gene. CDR3 length: 16 amino acids. Trimming pared 3 bases from V and 0 bases from J, leaving 10 bases between. The germline CDR1 and CDR2 sequences are SGDLS and YYNGEE.

On this clonotype itself: Given a much more abundant clone one base away, this may be a read error. The chain links TRBV28 to TRBJ2-7; 7 bases match TRBD1. In germline, CDR1 is MDHEN, CDR2 SYDVKM. This CDR3 region has 14 residues. Trimming at V came to 6 bases and at J to 2 bases, leaving 7 bases not matched to a gene. The CDR3 sequence is CASRAGTATYEQYF. The CDR3 DNA reads TGTGCCAGCAGGGCCGGGACAGCGACCTACGAGCAGTACTTC.

The CDR3 bases are TGTGCCAGCAGTTTGACCAACTCGGCTGAACAGGGGGCTTACAATGAGCAGTTCTTC. Amino acid sequence: CASSLTNSAEQGAYNEQFF. This rearrangement joins TRBV28 to TRBJ2-1; 9 positions match TRBD1. Germline lookup yields CDR1 MDHEN and CDR2 SYDVKM. The ends lost 3 bases at V and 4 bases at J; junction bases unmatched: 16. CDR3 size: 19 residues. Looking up the rest from reference TRBV28 and TRBJ2-1 gives the full variable domain: DVKVTQSSRYLVKRTGEKVFLECVQDMDHENMFWYRQDPGLGLRLIYFSYDVKMKEKGDIPEGYSVSREKKERFSLILESASTNQTSMYLCASSLTNSAEQGAYNEQFFGPGTRLTVL.

The J gene is TRBJ1-5, the V gene TRBV28; weak D call: TRBD1 (6 bases). Germline CDR1 reads MDHEN; CDR2 reads SYDVKM. The V end lost 6 bases, the J end lost 4 bases, and 19 bases lay between the germline ends. The CDR3 extends over 16 amino acids. CDR3 in DNA: TGTGCCAGCAGCCCTCCTCAAGGGGGAGGGAATCAGCCCCAGCATTTT. It is translated as CASSPPQGGGNQPQHF. The complete variable domain, with remaining parts taken from reference TRBV28 and TRBJ1-5, reads DVKVTQSSRYLVKRTGEKVFLECVQDMDHENMFWYRQDPGLGLRLIYFSYDVKMKEKGDIPEGYSVSREKKERFSLILESASTNQTSMYLCASSPPQGGGNQPQHFGDGTRLSIL.

This clonotype was seen a handful of times. V is TRBV29-1 and J is TRBJ1-2; no definite D call. CDR1 is SQVTM and CDR2 is ANQGSEA in the germline V gene. The CDR3 is 15 amino acids. V lost 6 bases and J 1 base, leaving 18 bases between the germline ends. CDR3 region: CSVGAGSTNNYGYTF. The CDR3 coding sequence is TGCAGCGTCGGAGCGGGCTCCACTAATAACTATGGCTACACCTTC. Combining the CDR3 with reference TRBV29-1 and TRBJ1-2 gives the whole variable domain SAVISQKPSRDICQRGTSLTIQCQVDSQVTMMFWYRQQPGQSLTLIATANQGSEATYESGFVIDKFPISRPNLTFSTLTVSNMSPEDSSIYLCSVGAGSTNNYGYTFGSGTRLTVV.

V and J are TRBV5-1 and TRBJ1-1, with a possible D match to TRBD1 (5 bases). The CDR3 runs to 14 residues. Germline V gene lookup returns CDR1 SGHRS and CDR2 YFSETQ. Trimming left V 4 bases short and J 0 bases short, with 10 bases between. Written as DNA, the CDR3 is TGCGCCAGCAGCCGGGACGGCATGAACACTGAAGCTTTCTTT. Translated: CASSRDGMNTEAFF.

The rearrangement uses TRBV6-2 or TRBV6-3 and TRBJ2-5; weak D call: TRBD1 (6 bases). Deletions cut 6 bases from V and 2 bases from J, with 13 bases between. CDR1 and CDR2 from the germline V gene are MNHEY and SVGEGT. CDR3 size: 14 residues. CDR3 protein: CASSRQVAQETQYF. For the CDR3, the DNA is TGTGCCAGCAGCCGACAGGTAGCTCAAGAGACCCAGTACTTC.

The chain combines TRBV10-3 with TRBJ2-3, with D hard to call. There are 14 residues in the CDR3. V was clipped by 0 bases and J by 4 bases, with 8 bases between them. Per the germline V gene, CDR1 is ENHRY and CDR2 is SYGVKD. The CDR3 region has the DNA TGTGCCATCAGTGAGTCTGTGGTGTCAGATACGCAGTATTTT. As protein: CAISESVVSDTQYF.

The chain uses TRBV7-8 and TRBJ2-3; D assignment may be TRBD1 or TRBD2 (7 bases each). The CDR3 consists of 15 residues. The V end was cut by 5 bases, the J end by 4 bases, with 16 bases between. Germline CDR1 SGHVS, CDR2 FQNEAQ. The DNA of the CDR3 is TGTGCCAGCAGCCAGACAGGGAGGGTCGCAGATACGCAGTATTTT. Its protein product is CASSQTGRVADTQYF.

This clonotype was counted at least ten times. V gene TRBV2 combines with J gene TRBJ1-2; 7 nucleotides line up with TRBD1. V shed 6 bases, J shed 8 bases, and the junction held 15 bases outside the gene matches. Per germline, CDR1 SNHLY and CDR2 FYNNEI. The CDR3 consists of 15 residues. In nucleotides, the CDR3 is TGTGCCAGCAGCCAATTACAAAACAGGGGACAAGGCTACACCTTC. Protein product: CASSQLQNRGQGYTF.

This clonotype came up once. The chain employs TRBV20-1 and TRBJ2-3; TRBD1 might be the D (5 bases). Germline CDR1 reads DFQATT; CDR2 reads SNEGSKA (reference sequence). CDR3 length: 12 amino acids. V lost 5 bases and J 4 bases, leaving 10 bases between the germline ends. The CDR3 DNA sequence: TGCAGTGCTCTCAGGGCTCCAGATACGCAGTATTTT. It is translated as CSALRAPDTQYF.

The gene calls are TRBV6-2 or TRBV6-3 and TRBJ1-2; D remains unclear. The CDR3 extends over 14 amino acids. Germline V lookup: CDR1 MNHEY, CDR2 SVGEGT. Trimming pared 2 bases from V and 5 bases from J, leaving 12 bases between. CDR3 DNA: TGTGCCAGCAGTTACGAGGTCGGCTGGTATGGCTACACCTTC. Its protein is CASSYEVGWYGYTF.

As concerns this clonotype: One end of the junction varies from germline; a read error may be responsible. This rearrangement joins TRBV30 to TRBJ1-5; the D is unclear. Looked up from germline, CDR1 is GTSNPN and CDR2 is SVGIG (reference sequence). The CDR3 is made up of 13 amino acids. CDR3 loop: CAWSARSNQPQHF. For the CDR3, the DNA is TGTGCCTGGAGCGCTCGGAGCAACCAGCCCCAGCATTTT.

This clonotype was observed once. CDR3 sequence: CASSPRQGITMSKQFF. Here the CDR3 DNA reads TGCGCCAGCAGCCCACGACAGGGCATTACAATGAGCAAGCAGTTCTTC. V gene TRBV5-1 combines with J gene TRBJ2-1; TRBD1 agrees at 7 bases. Germline V gene sequence: CDR1 SGHRS, CDR2 YFSETQ. CDR3 size: 16 residues. V shed 4 bases, J shed 11 bases, and the junction held 18 bases outside the gene matches.

The rearrangement joins TRBV29-1 to TRBJ2-4; the D call may be TRBD1 or TRBD2 (6 bases each). The ends were cut back, 4 bases at V and 4 bases at J, with 14 bases in the middle. CDR1 is SQVTM, CDR2 ANQGSEA, per germline. The CDR3 totals 14 residues. The CDR3 DNA sequence: TGCAGCGTTGTAATGGGGGGCGCAAAAAACATTCAGTACTTC. It codes for CSVVMGGAKNIQYF.

The genes are TRBV3-1 and TRBJ1-2; no reliable D call. CDR3 length equals 12 residues. The V and J ends lost 10 bases and 4 bases respectively, with 13 bases between them. Germline V CDR1 and CDR2: LGHDT, YNNKEL (reference sequence). CDR3 coding DNA: TGTGCCACCGCCGAGATAGGCTATGGCTACACCTTC. Translating gives CATAEIGYGYTF.

This clonotype was counted a few times. The CDR3: CSVRQGARSSYEQYF. DNA for the CDR3: TGCAGCGTTAGACAGGGGGCGCGTAGCTCCTACGAGCAGTACTTC. V is TRBV29-1 and J is TRBJ2-7; TRBD1 agrees at 10 bases. This CDR3 comprises 15 residues. Germline lookup yields CDR1 SQVTM and CDR2 ANQGSEA. V gave up 5 bases and J gave up 0 bases; unmatched junction bases: 7.

This clonotype has a handful of counts. The V gene is TRBV4-1, the J gene TRBJ2-3; 8 bases line up with TRBD1. Germline V gives CDR1 MGHRA, CDR2 YSYEKL. V lost 1 base, J lost 3 bases, and 3 bases stayed unmatched. The CDR3 totals 15 residues. CDR3 bases: TGCGCCAGCAGCCAAGCTCAGGGGGCAACAGATACGCAGTATTTT. It specifies CASSQAQGATDTQYF.

The V and J genes are TRBV7-9 and TRBJ2-7; 9 bases agree with TRBD2. The CDR3 consists of 14 residues. Germline CDR1 reads SEHNR; CDR2 reads FQNEAQ (reference sequence). V lost 5 bases to trimming and J lost 2 bases; unmatched junction nucleotides: 4. The CDR3, as DNA: TGTGCCAGCAGCGTGACTAGCGGTCCCTACGAGCAGTACTTC. Residues: CASSVTSGPYEQYF. The whole variable domain, filled in from reference TRBV7-9 and TRBJ2-7, reads DTGVSQNPRHKITKRGQNVTFRCDPISEHNRLYWYRQTLGQGPEFLTYFQNEAQLEKSRLLSDRFSAERPKGSFSTLEIQRTEQGDSAMYLCASSVTSGPYEQYFGPGTRLTVT.